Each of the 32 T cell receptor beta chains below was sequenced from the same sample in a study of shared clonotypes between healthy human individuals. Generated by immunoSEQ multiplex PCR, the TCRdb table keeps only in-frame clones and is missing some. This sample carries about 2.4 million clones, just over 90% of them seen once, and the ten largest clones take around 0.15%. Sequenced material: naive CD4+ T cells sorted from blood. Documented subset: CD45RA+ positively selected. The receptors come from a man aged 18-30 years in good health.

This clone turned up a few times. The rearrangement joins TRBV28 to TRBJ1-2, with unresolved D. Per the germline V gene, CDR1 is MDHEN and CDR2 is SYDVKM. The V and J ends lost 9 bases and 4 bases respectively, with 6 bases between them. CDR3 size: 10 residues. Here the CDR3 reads CASFGYGYTF. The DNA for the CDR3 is TGTGCCAGTTTTGGCTATGGCTACACCTTC.

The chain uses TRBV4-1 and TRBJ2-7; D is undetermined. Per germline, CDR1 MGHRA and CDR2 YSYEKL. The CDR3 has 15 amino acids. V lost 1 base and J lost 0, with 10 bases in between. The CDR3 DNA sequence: TGCGCCAGCAGCCAAGCAAGTACCAGCTCCTACGAGCAGTACTTC. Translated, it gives CASSQASTSSYEQYF.

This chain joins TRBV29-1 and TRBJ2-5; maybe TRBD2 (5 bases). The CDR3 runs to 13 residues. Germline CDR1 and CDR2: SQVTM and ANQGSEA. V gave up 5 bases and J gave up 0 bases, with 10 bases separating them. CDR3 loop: CSVLAPYQETQYF. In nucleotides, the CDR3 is TGCAGCGTTCTAGCTCCTTACCAAGAGACCCAGTACTTC.

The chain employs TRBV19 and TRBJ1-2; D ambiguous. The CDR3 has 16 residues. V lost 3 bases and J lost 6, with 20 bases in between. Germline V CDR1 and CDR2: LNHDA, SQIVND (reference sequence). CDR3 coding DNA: TGTGCCAGTAGTATGAGATTGATGGCCTCCTCGGATGGCTACACCTTC. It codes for CASSMRLMASSDGYTF. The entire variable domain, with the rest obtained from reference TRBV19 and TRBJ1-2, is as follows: DGGITQSPKYLFRKEGQNVTLSCEQNLNHDAMYWYRQDPGQGLRLIYYSQIVNDFQKGDIAEGYSVSREKKESFPLTVTSAQKNPTAFYLCASSMRLMASSDGYTFGSGTRLTVV.

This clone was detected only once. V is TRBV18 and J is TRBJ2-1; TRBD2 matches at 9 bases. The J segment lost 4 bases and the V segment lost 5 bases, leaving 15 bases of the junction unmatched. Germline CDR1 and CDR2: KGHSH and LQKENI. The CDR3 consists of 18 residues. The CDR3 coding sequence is TGTGCCAGCTCATCAGGACTAGCGCCCCGTTTAGGGTACAATGAGCAGTTCTTC. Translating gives CASSSGLAPRLGYNEQFF. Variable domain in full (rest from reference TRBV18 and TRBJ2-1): NAGVMQNPRHLVRRRGQEARLRCSPMKGHSHVYWYRQLPEEGLKFMVYLQKENIIDESGMPKERFSAEFPKEGPSILRIQQVVRGDSAAYFCASSSGLAPRLGYNEQFFGPGTRLTVL.

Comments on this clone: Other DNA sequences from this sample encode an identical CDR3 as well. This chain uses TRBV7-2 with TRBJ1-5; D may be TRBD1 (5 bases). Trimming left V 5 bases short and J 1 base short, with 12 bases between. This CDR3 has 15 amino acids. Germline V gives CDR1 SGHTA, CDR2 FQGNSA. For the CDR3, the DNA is TGTGCCAGCAGCCCGAGGGGTATAAGCAATCAGCCCCAGCATTTT. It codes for CASSPRGISNQPQHF. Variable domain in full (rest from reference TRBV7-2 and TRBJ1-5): GAGVSQSPSNKVTEKGKDVELRCDPISGHTALYWYRQSLGQGLEFLIYFQGNSAPDKSGLPSDRFSAERTGGSVSTLTIQRTQQEDSAVYLCASSPRGISNQPQHFGDGTRLSIL.

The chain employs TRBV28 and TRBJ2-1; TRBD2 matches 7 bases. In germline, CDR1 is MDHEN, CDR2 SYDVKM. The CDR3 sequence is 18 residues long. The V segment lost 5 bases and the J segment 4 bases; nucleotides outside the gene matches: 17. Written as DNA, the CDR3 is TGTGCCAGCAGTCCCCAACGGGGCCGGCGGGGGTCATACAATGAGCAGTTCTTC. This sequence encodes CASSPQRGRRGSYNEQFF.

CDR3 DNA sequence: TGTGCCAGCAGTCGGGACGCCGCCTACAATGAGCAGTTCTTC. This translates into CASSRDAAYNEQFF. The chain uses TRBV6-1 and TRBJ2-1; the D call may be TRBD1 or TRBD2 (5 bases each). CDR3 length: 14 amino acids. Trimming pared 5 bases from V and 2 bases from J, leaving 10 bases between. The V gene's germline CDR1 is MNHNS and CDR2 SASEGT.

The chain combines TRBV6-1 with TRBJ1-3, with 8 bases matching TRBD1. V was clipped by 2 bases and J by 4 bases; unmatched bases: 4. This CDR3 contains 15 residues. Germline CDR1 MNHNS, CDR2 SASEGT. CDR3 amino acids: CASSEIGTGGNTIYF. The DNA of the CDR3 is TGTGCCAGCAGTGAAATTGGGACAGGAGGAAACACCATATATTTT.

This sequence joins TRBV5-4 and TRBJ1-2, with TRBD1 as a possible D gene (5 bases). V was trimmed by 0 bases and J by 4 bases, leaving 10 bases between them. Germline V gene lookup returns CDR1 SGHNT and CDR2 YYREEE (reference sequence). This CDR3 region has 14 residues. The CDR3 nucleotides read TGTGCCAGCAGCTTGGAAGGGGCAGGCTATGGCTACACCTTC. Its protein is CASSLEGAGYGYTF.

CDR3 residues: CASSRTRTSFSEQFF. CDR3 nucleotide sequence: TGTGCCAGCAGTAGAACGAGGACTAGCTTCAGTGAGCAGTTCTTC. V is TRBV4-2 and J is TRBJ2-1, with 8 positions matching TRBD2. Germline V gene sequence: CDR1 LGHNA, CDR2 YNFKEQ. This CDR3 region has 15 residues. V lost 6 bases to trimming and J lost 9 bases; unmatched junction nucleotides: 13.

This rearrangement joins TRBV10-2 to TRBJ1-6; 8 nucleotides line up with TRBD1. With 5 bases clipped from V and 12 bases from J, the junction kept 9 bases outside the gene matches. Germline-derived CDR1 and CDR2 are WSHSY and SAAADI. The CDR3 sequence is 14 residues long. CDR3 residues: CASSPSGQVGPLHF. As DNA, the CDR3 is TGCGCCAGCAGTCCTTCGGGACAGGTTGGACCCCTCCACTTT.

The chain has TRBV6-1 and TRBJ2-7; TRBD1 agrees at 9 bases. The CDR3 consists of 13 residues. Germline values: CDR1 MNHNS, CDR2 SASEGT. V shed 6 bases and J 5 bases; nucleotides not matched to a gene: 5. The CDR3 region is CASRRGQGHEQYF. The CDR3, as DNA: TGTGCCAGCAGGAGGGGACAGGGCCACGAGCAGTACTTC.

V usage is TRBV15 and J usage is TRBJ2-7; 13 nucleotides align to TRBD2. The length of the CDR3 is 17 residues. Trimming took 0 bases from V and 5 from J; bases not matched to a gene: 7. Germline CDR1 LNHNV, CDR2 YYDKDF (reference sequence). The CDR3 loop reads CATSRDSIGTSGNEQYF. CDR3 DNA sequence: TGTGCCACCAGCAGAGATTCGATAGGGACTAGCGGGAACGAGCAGTACTTC.

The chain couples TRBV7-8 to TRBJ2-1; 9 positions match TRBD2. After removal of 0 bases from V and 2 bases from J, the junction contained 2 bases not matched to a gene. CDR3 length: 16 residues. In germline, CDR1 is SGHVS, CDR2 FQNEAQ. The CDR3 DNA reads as TGTGCCAGCAGCTTAGCTCCTAGCGGGACCTACAATGAGCAGTTCTTC. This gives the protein CASSLAPSGTYNEQFF. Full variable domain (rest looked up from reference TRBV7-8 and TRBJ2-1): GAGVSQSPRYKVAKRGQDVALRCDPISGHVSLFWYQQALGQGPEFLTYFQNEAQLDKSGLPSDRFFAERPEGSVSTLKIQRTQQEDSAVYLCASSLAPSGTYNEQFFGPGTRLTVL.

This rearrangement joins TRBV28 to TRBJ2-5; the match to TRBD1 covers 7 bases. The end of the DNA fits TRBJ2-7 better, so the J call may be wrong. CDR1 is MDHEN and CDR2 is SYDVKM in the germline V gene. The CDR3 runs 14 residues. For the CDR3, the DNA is TGTGCCAGCAGCTCCGGGACAGTCCCCTACGAGCAGTACTTC. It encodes CASSSGTVPYEQYF.

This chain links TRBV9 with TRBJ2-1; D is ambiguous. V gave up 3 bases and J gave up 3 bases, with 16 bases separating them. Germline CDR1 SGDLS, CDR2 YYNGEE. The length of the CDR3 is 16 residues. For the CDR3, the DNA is TGTGCCAGCAGCGAAGGTCCCGCCTTTCGCTACAATGAGCAGTTCTTC. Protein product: CASSEGPAFRYNEQFF.

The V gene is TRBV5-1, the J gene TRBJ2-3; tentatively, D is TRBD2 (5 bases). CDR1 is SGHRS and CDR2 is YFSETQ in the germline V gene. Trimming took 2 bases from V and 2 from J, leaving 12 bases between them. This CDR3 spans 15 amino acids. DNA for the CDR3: TGCGCCAGCAGCTTACGGGGATTTGACACAGATACGCAGTATTTT. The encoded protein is CASSLRGFDTDTQYF.

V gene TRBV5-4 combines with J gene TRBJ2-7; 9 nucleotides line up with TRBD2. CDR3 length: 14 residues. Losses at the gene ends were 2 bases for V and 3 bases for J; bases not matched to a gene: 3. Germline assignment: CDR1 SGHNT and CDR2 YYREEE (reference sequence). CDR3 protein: CASSFDSGGYEQYF. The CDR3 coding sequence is TGTGCCAGCAGCTTCGATAGCGGGGGCTACGAGCAGTACTTC. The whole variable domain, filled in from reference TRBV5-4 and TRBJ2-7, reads ETGVTQSPTHLIKTRGQQVTLRCSSQSGHNTVSWYQQALGQGPQFIFQYYREEENGRGNFPPRFSGLQFPNYSSELNVNALELDDSALYLCASSFDSGGYEQYFGPGTRLTVT.

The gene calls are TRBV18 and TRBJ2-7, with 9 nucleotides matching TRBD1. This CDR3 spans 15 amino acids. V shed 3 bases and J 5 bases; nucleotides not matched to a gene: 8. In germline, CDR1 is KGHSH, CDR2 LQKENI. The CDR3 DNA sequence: TGTGCCAGCTCACCCATTTCAGGGACAGGGAACGAGCAGTACTTC. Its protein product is CASSPISGTGNEQYF. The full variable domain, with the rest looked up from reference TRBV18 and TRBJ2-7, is NAGVMQNPRHLVRRRGQEARLRCSPMKGHSHVYWYRQLPEEGLKFMVYLQKENIIDESGMPKERFSAEFPKEGPSILRIQQVVRGDSAAYFCASSPISGTGNEQYFGPGTRLTVT.

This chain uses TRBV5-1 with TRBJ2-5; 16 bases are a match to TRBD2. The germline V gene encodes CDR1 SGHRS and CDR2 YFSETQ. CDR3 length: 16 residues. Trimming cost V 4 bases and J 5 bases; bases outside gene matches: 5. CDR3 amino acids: CASSTGTSGGDETQYF. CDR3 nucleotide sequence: TGCGCCAGCAGCACCGGGACTAGCGGGGGGGATGAGACCCAGTACTTC.

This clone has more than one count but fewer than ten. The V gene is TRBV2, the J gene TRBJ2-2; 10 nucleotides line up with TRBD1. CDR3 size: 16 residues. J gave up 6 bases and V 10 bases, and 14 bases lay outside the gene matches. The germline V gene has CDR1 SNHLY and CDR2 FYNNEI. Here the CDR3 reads CATSWAGTGVSGELFF. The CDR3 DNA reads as TGTGCCACCTCATGGGCCGGGACAGGGGTTTCCGGGGAGCTGTTTTTT.

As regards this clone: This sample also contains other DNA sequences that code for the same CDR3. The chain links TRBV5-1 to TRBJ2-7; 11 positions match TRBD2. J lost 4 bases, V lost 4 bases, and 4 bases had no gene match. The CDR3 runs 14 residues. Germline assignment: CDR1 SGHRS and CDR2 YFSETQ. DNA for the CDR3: TGCGCCAGCAGCCTGACTAGCGGGAATTACGAGCAGTACTTC. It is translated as CASSLTSGNYEQYF.

The chain's CDR3 is CASSQLAGGFNEQFF. CDR3 nucleotide sequence: TGCGCCAGCAGCCAACTAGCGGGGGGGTTCAATGAGCAGTTCTTC. J is TRBJ2-1 and V is TRBV4-1; TRBD2 agrees at 12 bases. The CDR3 has 15 amino acids. After removal of 2 bases from V and 6 bases from J, the junction contained 2 bases not matched to a gene. Germline loops: CDR1 MGHRA, CDR2 YSYEKL.

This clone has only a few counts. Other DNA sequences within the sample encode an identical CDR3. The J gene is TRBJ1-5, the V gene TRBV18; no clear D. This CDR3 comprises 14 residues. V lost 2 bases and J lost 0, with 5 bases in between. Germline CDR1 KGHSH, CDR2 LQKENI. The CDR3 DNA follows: TGTGCCAGCTCACCATTAGCTAGCAATCAGCCCCAGCATTTT. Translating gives CASSPLASNQPQHF.

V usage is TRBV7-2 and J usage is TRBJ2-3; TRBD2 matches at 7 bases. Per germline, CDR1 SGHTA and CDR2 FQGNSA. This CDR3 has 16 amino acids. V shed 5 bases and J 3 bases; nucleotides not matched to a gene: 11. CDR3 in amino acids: CASSTPKTGGTDTQYF. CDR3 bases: TGTGCCAGCAGCACGCCGAAAACGGGAGGTACAGATACGCAGTATTTT. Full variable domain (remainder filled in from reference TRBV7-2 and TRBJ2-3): GAGVSQSPSNKVTEKGKDVELRCDPISGHTALYWYRQSLGQGLEFLIYFQGNSAPDKSGLPSDRFSAERTGGSVSTLTIQRTQQEDSAVYLCASSTPKTGGTDTQYFGPGTRLTVL.

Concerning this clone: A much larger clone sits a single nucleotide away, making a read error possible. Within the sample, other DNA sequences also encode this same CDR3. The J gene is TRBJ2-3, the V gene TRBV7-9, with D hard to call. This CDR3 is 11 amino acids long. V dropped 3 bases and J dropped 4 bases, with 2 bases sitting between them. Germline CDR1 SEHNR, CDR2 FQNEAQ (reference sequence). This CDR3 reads CASSFADTQYF. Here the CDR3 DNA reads TGTGCCAGCAGCTTCGCAGATACGCAGTATTTT.

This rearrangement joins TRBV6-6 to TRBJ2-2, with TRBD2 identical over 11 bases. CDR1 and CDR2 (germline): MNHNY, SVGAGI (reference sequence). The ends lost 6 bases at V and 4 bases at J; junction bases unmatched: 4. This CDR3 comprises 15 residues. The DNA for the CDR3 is TGTGCCAGCAGGGCTAGCGGGAGGCGCACCGGGGAGCTGTTTTTT. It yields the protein CASRASGRRTGELFF.

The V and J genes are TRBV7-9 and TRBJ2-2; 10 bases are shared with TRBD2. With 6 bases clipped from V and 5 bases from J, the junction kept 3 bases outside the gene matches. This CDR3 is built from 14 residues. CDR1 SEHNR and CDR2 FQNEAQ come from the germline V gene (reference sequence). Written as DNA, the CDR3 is TGTGCCAGCAGATCAGCGGGAGGGACCGGGGAGCTGTTTTTT. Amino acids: CASRSAGGTGELFF.

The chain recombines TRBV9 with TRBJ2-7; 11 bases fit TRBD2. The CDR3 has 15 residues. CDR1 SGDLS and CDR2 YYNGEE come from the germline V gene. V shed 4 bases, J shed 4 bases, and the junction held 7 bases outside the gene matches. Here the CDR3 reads CASSLGTSGPYEQYF. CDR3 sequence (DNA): TGTGCCAGCAGCTTAGGGACTAGCGGCCCGTACGAGCAGTACTTC.

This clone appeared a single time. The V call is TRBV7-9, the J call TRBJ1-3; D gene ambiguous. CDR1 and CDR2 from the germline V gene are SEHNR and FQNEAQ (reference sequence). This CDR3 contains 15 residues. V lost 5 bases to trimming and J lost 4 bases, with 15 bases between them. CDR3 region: CASSGRLGSGNTIYF. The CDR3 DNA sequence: TGTGCCAGCAGCGGCCGATTGGGTTCAGGAAACACCATATATTTT.

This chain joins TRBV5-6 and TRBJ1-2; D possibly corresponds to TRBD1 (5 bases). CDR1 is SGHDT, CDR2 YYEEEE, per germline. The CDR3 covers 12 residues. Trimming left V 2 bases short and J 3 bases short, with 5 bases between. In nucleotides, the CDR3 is TGTGCCAGCAGCTTCAGGGACTATGGCTACACCTTC. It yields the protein CASSFRDYGYTF.